These 29 T cell receptor beta chains share one sample of origin, sequenced in a study of low-dose radiotherapy and immunotherapy resistance in tumors. The time point was: after trial treatment. Described treatment: LDRT plus nivolumab, ipilimumab, low-dose cyclophosphamide and aspirin (RACIN trial). Alpha- and beta-chain coverage of first-strand cDNA came from TRAV- and TRBV-specific primers. Over roughly 19 PCR cycles, TCRs were amplified from a constant-region primer and V-primer adapter. TCRdb reanalysed the reads using MiXCR and keeps one entry per CDR3 protein. This sample has tens of thousands of distinct CDR3 sequences, with 20% to 25% found just once. The sequencing here drew on PBMCs, taken after low-dose radiotherapy plus immunotherapy. Receptors originate from a female donor with ovarian cancer.

This clonotype was seen ten or more times. The genes are TRBV5-6 and TRBJ1-5; unclear D gene. Germline V gives CDR1 SGHDT, CDR2 YYEEEE. The CDR3 contains 12 residues. The V and J ends lost 4 bases and 6 bases respectively, with 8 bases between them. The CDR3 nucleotides are TGTGCCAGCAGCGTCTTTAGTCAGCCCCAGCATTTT. Translating gives CASSVFSQPQHF.

This clonotype was seen at least ten times. The chain employs TRBV7-3 and TRBJ1-1; the match to TRBD1 covers 8 bases. Trimming cost V 5 bases and J 5 bases; bases outside gene matches: 7. This CDR3 contains 14 residues. Looked up from germline, CDR1 is SGHTA and CDR2 is FQGTGA. CDR3 sequence reads: CASSLGQGYTEAFF. DNA for the CDR3: TGTGCCAGCAGCCTCGGACAGGGCTATACTGAAGCTTTCTTT. Supplemented by reference TRBV7-3 and TRBJ1-1, the full variable domain reads GAGVSQTPSNKVTEKGKYVELRCDPISGHTALYWYRQSLGQGPEFLIYFQGTGAADDSGLPNDRFFAVRPEGSVSTLKIQRTERGDSAVYLCASSLGQGYTEAFFGQGTRLTVV.

This clonotype was counted only a few times. The J gene is TRBJ2-7, the V gene TRBV30, with TRBD2 matching 8 bases. This CDR3 is 12 amino acids long. The germline gives CDR1 GTSNPN, CDR2 SVGIG (reference sequence). The trim removed 4 bases at V and 6 bases at J, leaving 5 bases unmatched. The CDR3 nucleotides are TGTGCCTGGACTCATCGGGGGGGCGAGCAGTACTTC. Protein sequence: CAWTHRGGEQYF.

This clonotype was observed a single time. A far larger clone is just one base off, so this is likely a read error. The chain couples TRBV5-3 to TRBJ1-2; TRBD1 is a possible D gene (6 bases). TRBV5-3 is an ORF for which the function is uncertain. V was clipped by 8 bases and J by 5 bases, with 19 bases between them. The CDR3 runs 14 residues. Written as DNA, the CDR3 is TGTGCCAGCAGGCCCTCAGGGGAGGATTATGGCTACACCTTC. Its translation is CASRPSGEDYGYTF.

Relative to its sample, this clonotype is medium-sized (0.01 to 0.1%). The rearrangement uses TRBV5-8 and TRBJ1-4; TRBD1 might be the D (6 bases). From germline, CDR1 is SGHTS and CDR2 YDEGEE. The CDR3 is 16 residues long. The V and J ends lost 4 bases and 4 bases respectively, with 17 bases between them. CDR3 bases: TGTGCCAGCAGCCCAGGACTACAGGGCCTTAATGAAAAACTGTTTTTT. It is translated as CASSPGLQGLNEKLFF.

This clonotype was counted at least ten times. The rearrangement uses TRBV13 and TRBJ2-2; TRBD1 matches 9 bases. The CDR3 runs to 16 residues. The V gene's germline CDR1 is PRHDT and CDR2 FYEKMQ (reference sequence). V was clipped by 2 bases and J by 5 bases; unmatched bases: 6. The chain's CDR3 is CASSLRTGVGTGELFF. The CDR3 coding sequence is TGTGCCAGCAGCTTAAGGACAGGGGTTGGAACCGGGGAGCTGTTTTTT.

About this clonotype itself: A far larger clone differs by one base, so this is likely a read error. This chain joins TRBV6-6 and TRBJ2-1, with TRBD2 as a possible D gene (6 bases). Between the trimmed V and J ends, which lost 5 bases and 9 bases, there was a span of 23 bases. CDR1 MNHNY and CDR2 SVGAGI come from the germline V gene (reference sequence). The CDR3 loop spans 16 amino acids. The CDR3 loop reads CASSEARSAWEAEQFF. DNA for the CDR3: TGTGCCAGCAGTGAAGCGCGGTCAGCTTGGGAGGCTGAGCAGTTCTTC.

Notes on this clonotype: A read error may produce the germline difference seen at one junction end. The CDR3 here is CASSDLGGGAGQEIQYF. The CDR3, as DNA: TGCGCCAGCAGTGATTTGGGCGGGGGGGCTGGACAAGAGATCCAGTACTTC. J is TRBJ2-5 and V is TRBV10-2, with 9 bases lining up with TRBD2. This CDR3 has 17 residues. CDR1 is WSHSY, CDR2 SAAADI, per germline.

This clonotype was observed many times. The CDR3 DNA is TGTGCCAGCAGCCAAGTAGGGGGCCTTGAGCAGTTCTTC. Its translation is CASSQVGGLEQFF. The chain has TRBV4-2 and TRBJ2-1; 7 bases agree with TRBD1. J gave up 9 bases and V 1 base, and 3 bases lay outside the gene matches. Looked up from germline, CDR1 is LGHNA and CDR2 is YNFKEQ. The CDR3 loop spans 13 amino acids.

A remark on this clonotype: This likely stems from a read error, as it lies one base from a far larger clone. The gene calls are TRBV27 and TRBJ2-3; 9 positions agree with TRBD2. Germline-derived CDR1 and CDR2 are MNHEY and SMNVEV (reference sequence). The CDR3 has 15 residues. The V gene end was trimmed by 7 bases and the J gene end by 4 bases; junction bases not matched to a gene: 9. CDR3 sequence: CASIGPGGGADTQYF. CDR3 DNA: TGTGCCAGCATAGGGCCTGGCGGGGGGGCAGATACGCAGTATTTT.

The sample holds many counts of this clonotype. The chain carries TRBV7-9 and TRBJ1-1, with D unresolved. The CDR3 extends over 13 amino acids. In germline, CDR1 is SEHNR, CDR2 FQNEAQ (reference sequence). Trimming pared 0 bases from V and 6 bases from J, leaving 8 bases between. The CDR3 bases are TGTGCCAGCAGCTTAGCCTCCTCGGCTGAAGCTTTCTTT. Residues: CASSLASSAEAFF.

This clonotype was detected many times. The chain employs TRBV28 and TRBJ2-4; D unclear. The CDR3 has 14 residues. Germline values: CDR1 MDHEN, CDR2 SYDVKM. V lost 10 bases to trimming and J lost 0 bases, with 13 bases between them. CDR3 DNA sequence: TGTGCCACCTTATCCGATCTAGCCAAAAACATTCAGTACTTC. Translating gives CATLSDLAKNIQYF.

The sample holds many counts of this clonotype. The chain couples TRBV5-1 to TRBJ1-1; D ambiguous. The ends were cut back, 0 bases at V and 3 bases at J, with 18 bases in the middle. The CDR3 covers 17 residues. Germline V gene sequence: CDR1 SGHRS, CDR2 YFSETQ. CDR3: CASSLVIRSVGDTEAFF. The CDR3 DNA reads TGCGCCAGCAGCTTGGTCATTCGGTCCGTCGGGGACACTGAAGCTTTCTTT.

This clonotype was recorded many times. The rearrangement links TRBV7-2 to TRBJ2-7, with 9 bases lining up with TRBD1. This CDR3 spans 14 amino acids. Germline V lookup: CDR1 SGHTA, CDR2 FQGNSA. Trimming took 0 bases from V and 6 from J; bases not matched to a gene: 3. The CDR3 bases are TGTGCCAGCAGCTTAGCGGGACAGGGTTCCGAGCAGTACTTC. This encodes CASSLAGQGSEQYF.

In its sample, this clonotype was seen many times. V usage is TRBV5-6 and J usage is TRBJ2-5, with TRBD2 identical over 13 bases. Losses at the gene ends were 4 bases for V and 1 base for J; bases not matched to a gene: 4. This CDR3 is 16 amino acids long. The V gene's germline CDR1 is SGHDT and CDR2 YYEEEE. Here the CDR3 DNA reads TGTGCCAGCAGCCCTGGACTAGCGGGGGCCCAAGAGACCCAGTACTTC. This translates into CASSPGLAGAQETQYF.

This clonotype has only one observation. The chain is built from TRBV27 and TRBJ1-4, with a weak D call TRBD1 (5 bases). The CDR3 is made up of 15 amino acids. Germline V gene lookup returns CDR1 MNHEY and CDR2 SMNVEV (reference sequence). Deletions cut 2 bases from V and 3 bases from J, with 10 bases between. The CDR3 here is CASSLPQGANEKLFF. CDR3 sequence (DNA): TGTGCCAGCAGTTTACCCCAGGGAGCTAATGAAAAACTGTTTTTT.

This clonotype occurred a few times. The chain is built from TRBV2 and TRBJ1-1; possible D gene TRBD1, 6 bases. The CDR3 is 17 amino acids. Germline-derived CDR1 and CDR2 are SNHLY and FYNNEI. The V end lost 6 bases, the J end lost 1 base, and 21 bases lay between the germline ends. The CDR3: CASSPQPWGGKNTEAFF. CDR3 DNA: TGTGCCAGCAGCCCGCAACCCTGGGGGGGCAAGAACACTGAAGCTTTCTTT.

This clonotype was picked up many times. The chain recombines TRBV15 with TRBJ2-5; 8 bases match TRBD1. V shed 7 bases and J 5 bases; nucleotides not matched to a gene: 3. Germline CDR1 is LNHNV and CDR2 is YYDKDF (reference sequence). This CDR3 has 12 amino acids. In nucleotides, the CDR3 is TGTGCCACCACCACAGGGGGGGAGACCCAGTACTTC. Translated: CATTTGGETQYF.

The chain employs TRBV28 and TRBJ1-5; D is undetermined. The germline V and J ends were trimmed by 3 bases and 2 bases, with 5 bases remaining between them. There are 13 residues in the CDR3. Germline CDR1 reads MDHEN; CDR2 reads SYDVKM. CDR3 nucleotides: TGTGCCAGCAGTTTGCTGGGCAATCAGCCCCAGCATTTT. Protein product: CASSLLGNQPQHF.

This clonotype has at least ten counts. This chain links TRBV2 with TRBJ2-1, with D perhaps being TRBD1 or TRBD2 (5 bases each). V was shortened by 2 bases and J by 8 bases, with 10 bases between the two germline ends. CDR1 SNHLY and CDR2 FYNNEI come from the germline V gene. There are 13 residues in the CDR3. The CDR3 spells CASSEIRDHEQFF. Here the CDR3 DNA reads TGTGCCAGCAGTGAAATTAGGGACCATGAGCAGTTCTTC. The full variable domain, with the rest looked up from reference TRBV2 and TRBJ2-1, is EPEVTQTPSHQVTQMGQEVILRCVPISNHLYFYWYRQILGQKVEFLVSFYNNEISEKSEIFDDQFSVERPDGSNFTLKIRSTKLEDSAMYFCASSEIRDHEQFFGPGTRLTVL.

This clonotype occurred many times. The chain combines TRBV15 with TRBJ2-2, with D hard to call. The germline gives CDR1 LNHNV, CDR2 YYDKDF (reference sequence). The CDR3 length is 15 residues. V dropped 5 bases and J dropped 0 bases, with 10 bases sitting between them. The CDR3 DNA follows: TGTGCCACCAGCCCCCATGATACGAACACCGGGGAGCTGTTTTTT. Its protein product is CATSPHDTNTGELFF.

This clonotype was recorded at least ten times. The chain carries TRBV7-8 and TRBJ1-3; D is undetermined. CDR1 and CDR2 (germline): SGHVS, FQNEAQ. V lost 5 bases, J lost 0 bases, and 20 bases lay in between. This CDR3 has 18 amino acids. CDR3 bases: TGTGCCAGCAGCCAATCGTTCCCGCCAAAGGGCTCTGGAAACACCATATATTTT. It is translated as CASSQSFPPKGSGNTIYF.

The chain combines TRBV11-2 with TRBJ2-1; a weak D match, TRBD2 (5 bases). The CDR3 covers 19 residues. The germline CDR1 and CDR2 sequences are SGHAT and FQNNGV. V gave up 4 bases and J gave up 0 bases, with 22 bases separating them. The CDR3 nucleotides read TGTGCCAGCAGCTCCGGTGGGCTAGGAGGAGTTGGCTCCTACAATGAGCAGTTCTTC. Translating gives CASSSGGLGGVGSYNEQFF.

This clonotype has just one count. The chain carries TRBV29-1 and TRBJ2-1; D is ambiguous. The CDR3 contains 11 residues. Between the trimmed V and J ends, which lost 7 bases and 1 base, there was a span of 5 bases. CDR1 and CDR2 from the germline V gene are SQVTM and ANQGSEA. CDR3 nucleotides: TGCAGCGACCTATCCTACAATGAGCAGTTCTTC. Protein product: CSDLSYNEQFF.

A few counts support this clonotype. V is TRBV9 and J is TRBJ2-7; the match to TRBD1 covers 12 bases. CDR1 is SGDLS, CDR2 YYNGEE, per germline. The V and J ends lost 3 bases and 6 bases, in that order; junction bases with no gene match: 7. CDR3 size: 15 residues. The CDR3 is CASSARDRGRSEQYF. The CDR3 nucleotides read TGTGCCAGCAGCGCTCGGGACAGGGGGCGAAGCGAGCAGTACTTC.

This clonotype was counted many times. The chain has TRBV20-1 and TRBJ2-3; TRBD2 agrees at 14 bases. Unmatched junction bases numbered 10, after V lost 6 bases and J lost 2 bases. Germline assignment: CDR1 DFQATT and CDR2 SNEGSKA (reference sequence). CDR3 length equals 17 residues. CDR3 in DNA: TGCAGTGCCGGGACTAGCGGGAGCCCTAGATACACAGATACGCAGTATTTT. The encoded protein is CSAGTSGSPRYTDTQYF.

This clonotype was counted many times. This sequence joins TRBV3-1 and TRBJ1-5; D ambiguous. Looked up from germline, CDR1 is LGHDT and CDR2 is YNNKEL (reference sequence). There are 14 residues in the CDR3. The V and J ends lost 0 bases and 4 bases respectively, with 7 bases between them. CDR3 nucleotides: TGTGCCAGCAGCCAAGATCAACTGAATCAGCCCCAGCATTTT. It is translated as CASSQDQLNQPQHF.

The sample holds many counts of this clonotype. This chain links TRBV7-3 with TRBJ2-3, with 7 bases fitting TRBD1. The CDR3 sequence is 15 residues long. Germline loops: CDR1 SGHTA, CDR2 FQGTGA. V was pared by 5 bases and J by 5 bases, with 10 bases of the junction left unmatched. DNA of the CDR3: TGTGCCAGCAGCCCCGAAAGGGGGCGAGGAGATACGCAGTATTTT. Translated: CASSPERGRGDTQYF.

This clonotype was counted many times. The rearrangement uses TRBV12-3 or TRBV12-4 and TRBJ2-5; TRBD2 matches 8 bases. V lost 3 bases to trimming and J lost 4 bases; unmatched junction nucleotides: 10. The CDR3 covers 16 residues. This CDR3 reads CASSFPPGGQGETQYF. The CDR3 region has the DNA TGTGCCAGCAGTTTCCCCCCGGGGGGGCAGGGAGAGACCCAGTACTTC.